The next 3 T cell receptor beta chains were all read from a single sample in a study of regulatory T cells in long-lasting Graves disease. Time point noted: newly diagnosed GD, antithyroid drugs for less than 3 months. PBMC RNA was the source of the TCR library. CDR3 regions were amplified by Arm-PCR using iRepertoire HTBI primers to build TCR beta libraries. TCRdb re-called the multiplex PCR reads with MiXCR, one entry per CDR3 protein. The sample has approximately 490,000 distinct CDR3 sequences; roughly 16% are singletons. These records were also assigned to another study, of T cells in Graves' hyperthyroidism and ophthalmopathy.

The sample in question was peripheral blood mononuclear cells (PBMCs), obtained at new diagnosis, from a patient treated with antithyroid drugs. These receptors were collected from a man aged 40-49 years with Graves disease.

This clonotype was observed many times. The chain combines TRBV12-3 or TRBV12-4 with TRBJ1-2; tentative D call: TRBD1 (6 bases). Trimming removed 2 bases from V and 4 bases from J, with 8 bases in between. This CDR3 region has 13 residues. DNA for the CDR3: TGTGCCAGCAGTTTACAGGGGCTCTATGGCTACACCTTC. Its protein product is CASSLQGLYGYTF.

For this clonotype: A far larger clone is off by one base, so a read error is likely. The chain employs TRBV11-1 and TRBJ1-5, with D perhaps matching TRBD1 (5 bases). With 5 bases removed from V and 5 bases from J, the gap between germline ends came to 10 bases. This CDR3 has 13 residues. The germline gives CDR1 SGHAT, CDR2 FQDESV (reference sequence). CDR3 sequence reads: CASSRGRDQPQHF. The CDR3 DNA reads TGTGCCAGCAGCCGGGGCCGAGATCAGCCCCAGCATTTT. The full variable domain, rest sourced from reference TRBV11-1 and TRBJ1-5, is EAEVAQSPRYKITEKSQAVAFWCDPISGHATLYWYRQILGQGPELLVQFQDESVVDDSQLPKDRFSAERLKGVDSTLKIQPAELGDSAMYLCASSRGRDQPQHFGDGTRLSIL.

This clonotype was found a few times. The V gene is TRBV10-2, the J gene TRBJ2-3; perhaps TRBD1 as D (5 bases). This CDR3 is built from 15 residues. CDR1 is WSHSY, CDR2 SAAADI, per germline. With 2 bases removed from V and 5 bases from J, the gap between germline ends came to 14 bases. CDR3 residues: CASSENGRVRDTQYF. The CDR3 DNA follows: TGCGCCAGCAGTGAGAACGGCAGGGTGAGAGATACGCAGTATTTT.